This T cell receptor (beta chain) was recorded in a study of beta chain features in type 1 diabetes. The sequenced template was cDNA made from the entire isolated RNA. The assay was immunoSEQ multiplex PCR, and TCRdb's table has in-frame clones only and misses some. The sample yields more than 250,000 clones, about a fifth seen once. This CDR3 comprises 14 residues. V was trimmed by 5 bases and J by 2 bases, leaving 7 bases between them. Germline loops: CDR1 SGHAT, CDR2 FQNNGV. Worth noting for this clone: Its antigen is unknown.

Study conclusions and caveats: Type 1 diabetes patients had moderately but significantly shorter TCRB CDR3s in all four CD4+ subsets.

The material sequenced was naive CD4+ T cells from blood. This chain uses TRBV11-2 with TRBJ1-6; no definite D call. This TCR was recovered from a woman in her thirties or forties with type 1 diabetes. Written as DNA, the CDR3 is TGTGCCAGCAGCCCTACCCCCTATAATTCACCCCTCCACTTT. This gives the protein CASSPTPYNSPLHF.